This T cell receptor beta chain was observed in a study of regulatory T cells in long-lasting Graves disease. iRepertoire HTBI primers and Arm-PCR of CDR3 regions built TCR beta libraries. One entry per CDR3 protein, called by TCRdb with MiXCR from the multiplex PCR reads. Here the sample spans hundreds of thousands of distinct CDR3 sequences, roughly a sixth being singletons. The table lists this clonotype with a few counts. The length of the CDR3 is 15 residues. V lost 2 bases and J lost 8, with 19 bases in between. Germline V CDR1 and CDR2: SGHTS, YDEGEE. Time point denoted: newly diagnosed GD, antithyroid drugs for less than 3 months. The TCR library was made from RNA that had been extracted from PBMCs in TRIzol. The same specimen was also included in a second study, on T cells in Graves' hyperthyroidism and ophthalmopathy.

J is TRBJ1-2 and V is TRBV5-8; D might be TRBD1 (5 bases). The sample here was peripheral blood mononuclear cells (PBMCs), taken at new diagnosis, from a patient treated with antithyroid drugs. The origin of this receptor is a woman aged 35-60 years with Graves disease. The CDR3 protein is CASSFRAPGSWGYTF. In nucleotides, the CDR3 is TGTGCCAGCAGCTTCCGAGCTCCAGGGTCTTGGGGCTACACCTTC.